The 9 T cell receptor beta chains presented below share a single source sample, sequenced in a study of cytomegalovirus exposure and HLA in healthy donors. PCR employed 60 Vbeta and 13 Jbeta primers. Assay: immunoSEQ multiplex PCR; the TCRdb copy retains only in-frame clones and omits some. The sample contains 110,000 or so clones, around three quarters of which appear only once. Sequencing was done on a sample of PBMCs. The receptors shown here come from a woman aged 45-65 years in good health and CMV-seropositive.

The gene calls are TRBV6-6 and TRBJ2-7; 9 nucleotides match TRBD1. Germline V gene sequence: CDR1 MNHNY, CDR2 SVGAGI (reference sequence). This CDR3 has 15 amino acids. Germline trimming cut 2 bases from V and 1 base from J; bases unmatched to any gene: 3. CDR3 DNA: TGTGCCAGCAGTTACACAGGACAGGGGTCCTACGAGCAGTACTTC. Amino acids: CASSYTGQGSYEQYF.

The chain has TRBV4-3 and TRBJ1-1; possibly TRBD1 for D (5 bases). The ends were cut back, 1 base at V and 11 bases at J, with 11 bases in the middle. Per the germline V gene, CDR1 is LGHNA and CDR2 is YSLEER. The CDR3 spans 12 residues. The CDR3 DNA reads TGCGCCAGCAGCCAAGGAATAGGGGCGGCTTTCTTT. It yields the protein CASSQGIGAAFF.

The chain uses TRBV19 and TRBJ2-3, with 11 nucleotides matching TRBD2. Per the germline V gene, CDR1 is LNHDA and CDR2 is SQIVND (reference sequence). The CDR3 is made up of 14 amino acids. Germline trimming cut 10 bases from V and 3 bases from J; bases unmatched to any gene: 6. CDR3 nucleotides: TGTGCCACCCGGACTAGCGGGTCAACAGATACGCAGTATTTT. It codes for CATRTSGSTDTQYF. The full variable domain, with the rest looked up from reference TRBV19 and TRBJ2-3, is DGGITQSPKYLFRKEGQNVTLSCEQNLNHDAMYWYRQDPGQGLRLIYYSQIVNDFQKGDIAEGYSVSREKKESFPLTVTSAQKNPTAFYLCATRTSGSTDTQYFGPGTRLTVL.

The chain is built from TRBV16 and TRBJ1-6, with D possibly being TRBD1 (6 bases). The CDR3 consists of 16 residues. The V gene's germline CDR1 is KGHSY and CDR2 FQNENV. V gave up 4 bases and J gave up 4 bases, with 14 bases separating them. CDR3 sequence reads: CASSPSGGQYNSPLHF. In nucleotides, the CDR3 is TGTGCCAGCAGCCCCTCGGGAGGACAGTATAATTCACCCCTCCACTTT.

This chain joins TRBV7-2 and TRBJ1-3; a possible D gene is TRBD1 (5 bases). Germline V CDR1 and CDR2: SGHTA, FQGNSA. The CDR3 runs to 15 residues. Trimming shortened V by 5 bases and J by 2 bases, and 13 bases separated the two germline ends. The CDR3: CASSPMTVTGNTIYF. The CDR3, as DNA: TGTGCCAGCAGCCCCATGACAGTAACTGGAAACACCATATATTTT.

The chain employs TRBV11-2 and TRBJ2-4; tentative D call: TRBD2 (5 bases). Germline CDR1 SGHAT, CDR2 FQNNGV. The CDR3 has 13 amino acids. The V end lost 6 bases, the J end lost 4 bases, and 10 bases lay between the germline ends. DNA for the CDR3: TGTGCCAGCAGAGGGTCGGGGAAAAACATTCAGTACTTC. Translated: CASRGSGKNIQYF.

The chain uses TRBV4-1 and TRBJ2-2; 7 bases line up with TRBD2. V dropped 1 base and J dropped 1; count of bases not matched to a gene: 9. Per germline, CDR1 MGHRA and CDR2 YSYEKL. The CDR3 spans 18 residues. The CDR3 DNA sequence: TGCGCCAGCAGCCAAGTTACCCTAGCGGCTCGGAACACCGGGGAGCTGTTTTTT. Protein sequence: CASSQVTLAARNTGELFF.

The chain recombines TRBV19 with TRBJ2-1, with 9 bases that match TRBD2. The J segment lost 6 bases and the V segment lost 5 bases, leaving 14 bases of the junction unmatched. The CDR3 sequence is 17 residues long. The germline gives CDR1 LNHDA, CDR2 SQIVND (reference sequence). The CDR3 DNA reads as TGTGCCAGTAGTTCACAACCCACTAGCGGGCCAACCAATGAGCAGTTCTTC. It translates to CASSSQPTSGPTNEQFF.

The chain carries TRBV5-1 and TRBJ2-5; the D gene is possibly TRBD1 (6 bases). CDR1 is SGHRS and CDR2 is YFSETQ in the germline V gene. Trimming removed 0 bases from V and 3 bases from J, with 9 bases in between. The CDR3 is 14 residues long. For the CDR3, the DNA is TGCGCCAGCAGCTTGGGGACAGCAAAAGAGACCCAGTACTTC. Residues: CASSLGTAKETQYF.